One sample yielded the 27 T cell receptor beta chains listed below, sequenced in a study of cytomegalovirus exposure and HLA in healthy donors. Sequenced by immunoSEQ multiplex PCR; TCRdb stores in-frame clones only, minus some. The sample carries about 160,000 clones, 90% to 97% recorded once. The sample was PBMCs. All receptors derive from a woman under 30 in good health and CMV-seronegative.

The V and J genes are TRBV4-3 and TRBJ2-3; possibly TRBD1 for D (6 bases). This CDR3 contains 17 residues. Per the germline V gene, CDR1 is LGHNA and CDR2 is YSLEER. The V gene lost 0 bases and the J gene lost 4 bases, with 17 bases spanning the gap. CDR3 DNA sequence: TGCGCCAGCAGCCAAGAGGCGAACAGGGTAGGGCCAGATACGCAGTATTTT. Encoded protein: CASSQEANRVGPDTQYF.

V and J are TRBV7-2 and TRBJ1-2; 7 nucleotides line up with TRBD1. V dropped 3 bases and J dropped 5; count of bases not matched to a gene: 9. This CDR3 is built from 15 residues. CDR1 SGHTA and CDR2 FQGNSA come from the germline V gene. The CDR3 coding sequence is TGTGCCAGCAGCTTGGCGACAGGGATGGGGTATGGCTACACCTTC. Its translation: CASSLATGMGYGYTF.

This chain uses TRBV27 with TRBJ2-2, with D perhaps matching TRBD1 (5 bases). Germline V lookup: CDR1 MNHEY, CDR2 SMNVEV (reference sequence). The CDR3 sequence is 15 residues long. The V and J ends lost 4 bases and 1 base respectively, with 10 bases between them. This CDR3 is CASSSAGLNTGELFF. The CDR3 DNA reads TGTGCCAGCAGTTCGGCAGGGTTGAACACCGGGGAGCTGTTTTTT.

The chain joins TRBV11-2 to TRBJ2-5; D possibly corresponds to TRBD2 (7 bases). Trimming removed 7 bases at V and 5 bases at J, with 23 bases between. Germline CDR1 is SGHAT and CDR2 is FQNNGV. The CDR3 sequence is 16 residues long. For the CDR3, the DNA is TGTGCCAGCACCGCCTCCTACAAGGGGGGGGCGGAGACCCAGTACTTC. Translation: CASTASYKGGAETQYF.

The chain employs TRBV10-3 and TRBJ1-2; a possible D gene is TRBD1 (6 bases). This CDR3 is built from 14 residues. Between the trimmed V and J ends, which lost 2 bases and 8 bases, there was a span of 15 bases. Germline values: CDR1 ENHRY, CDR2 SYGVKD. CDR3 protein: CAISEQQGVGGYTF. CDR3 nucleotides: TGTGCCATCAGTGAGCAACAGGGTGTCGGGGGCTACACCTTC.

This rearrangement joins TRBV21-1 to TRBJ1-2; the DNA was not compared with TRBD1, the D call given in the table. TRBV21-1 is shown as a pseudogene. The CDR3 runs 16 residues. In DNA form, the CDR3 reads TGTGCCAGCAGCTTCCCAACAGGGCAATTAAACTATGGCTACACCTTC. Protein: CASSFPTGQLNYGYTF.

The chain employs TRBV7-3 and TRBJ2-2; D not certain. CDR1 is SGHTA, CDR2 FQGTGA, per germline. With 5 bases removed from V and 5 bases from J, the gap between germline ends came to 15 bases. The CDR3 covers 15 residues. In DNA, the CDR3 is TGTGCCAGCAGCCGAGACTCTAGAAAAACCGGGGAGCTGTTTTTT. This gives the protein CASSRDSRKTGELFF.

V gene TRBV5-6 combines with J gene TRBJ2-3, with D hard to call. Germline CDR1 reads SGHDT; CDR2 reads YYEEEE. Trimming took 1 base from V and 4 from J, leaving 10 bases between them. The CDR3 is 14 amino acids. The CDR3 region is CASSLWSMPDTQYF. DNA of the CDR3: TGTGCCAGCAGCTTGTGGAGTATGCCAGATACGCAGTATTTT.

The chain couples TRBV2 to TRBJ1-2; no clear D gene. V lost 7 bases to trimming and J lost 0 bases, with 9 bases between them. From germline, CDR1 is SNHLY and CDR2 FYNNEI. The CDR3 consists of 13 residues. CDR3 DNA: TGTGCCAGCACTATCCGGGCTAACTATGGCTACACCTTC. It yields the protein CASTIRANYGYTF.

The V call is TRBV20-1, the J call TRBJ2-5; no clear D gene. V was cut by 0 bases and J by 5 bases, with 4 bases left in between. The CDR3 is 11 residues long. Looked up from germline, CDR1 is DFQATT and CDR2 is SNEGSKA (reference sequence). CDR3 protein: CSARDIETQYF. The DNA of the CDR3 is TGCAGTGCTAGAGATATCGAGACCCAGTACTTC.

The V call is TRBV5-6, the J call TRBJ2-7; 8 bases fit TRBD1. The junction had 5 bases not matched to a gene; V was cut back by 3 bases and J by 3 bases. CDR1 is SGHDT and CDR2 is YYEEEE in the germline V gene. CDR3 length: 14 residues. CDR3 region: CASSSGQEYYEQYF. In DNA form, the CDR3 reads TGTGCCAGCAGCTCGGGACAGGAGTACTACGAGCAGTACTTC.

V and J are TRBV6-5 and TRBJ2-1, with no clear D. Germline CDR1 and CDR2: MNHEY and SVGAGI. The CDR3 extends over 14 amino acids. Between the trimmed V and J ends, which lost 1 base and 5 bases, there was a span of 9 bases. The chain's CDR3 is CASSYYPQDNEQFF. The DNA of the CDR3 is TGTGCCAGCAGTTACTATCCACAAGACAATGAGCAGTTCTTC.

This chain joins TRBV13 and TRBJ2-7; TRBD2 aligns across 15 bases. Germline CDR1 and CDR2: PRHDT and FYEKMQ (reference sequence). V was clipped by 5 bases and J by 0 bases; unmatched bases: 5. The CDR3 extends over 17 amino acids. For the CDR3, the DNA is TGTGCCAGCAGCCCTGGACTAGCGGGGGGGAGCTCCTACGAGCAGTACTTC. It yields the protein CASSPGLAGGSSYEQYF.

The J gene is TRBJ1-6, the V gene TRBV11-2, with D possibly being TRBD1 (6 bases). Germline values: CDR1 SGHAT, CDR2 FQNNGV. The CDR3 contains 15 residues. With 3 bases removed from V and 8 bases from J, the gap between germline ends came to 14 bases. The CDR3 nucleotides read TGTGCCAGCAGCTTGACTGGACAGAGTTATTCACCCCTCCACTTT. Translated, it gives CASSLTGQSYSPLHF.

The V and J genes are TRBV4-2 and TRBJ2-6, with D perhaps TRBD2 (6 bases). This CDR3 is 18 amino acids long. The germline V gene has CDR1 LGHNA and CDR2 YNFKEQ. Trimming left V 1 base short and J 0 bases short, with 13 bases between. CDR3 sequence (DNA): TGTGCCAGCAGCCAAGGCGGGGTACCAAGCTCTGGGGCCAACGTCCTGACTTTC. Translation: CASSQGGVPSSGANVLTF.

The gene calls are TRBV7-2 and TRBJ2-2; 11 nucleotides line up with TRBD2. V trimming: 4 bases; J trimming: 5 bases; junction bases outside the gene matches: 12. From germline, CDR1 is SGHTA and CDR2 FQGNSA. The length of the CDR3 is 18 residues. The CDR3 DNA is TGTGCCAGCAGCTCCCGGATTAGCGGGGGGGCGGGAACCGGGGAGCTGTTTTTT. It is translated as CASSSRISGGAGTGELFF.

The chain is built from TRBV25-1 and TRBJ2-1; TRBD2 is a possible D gene (6 bases). The CDR3 totals 16 residues. Looked up from germline, CDR1 is MGHDK and CDR2 is SYGVNS. The V end was cut by 2 bases, the J end by 12 bases, with 23 bases between. The CDR3 DNA sequence: TGTGCCAGCAGTGAAACGGCGGGGCGGGCCATTAGGGGGCAGTTCTTC. Translated: CASSETAGRAIRGQFF.

The chain is built from TRBV29-1 and TRBJ1-2; TRBD1 might be the D (6 bases). CDR1 and CDR2 from the germline V gene are SQVTM and ANQGSEA. The CDR3 is made up of 11 amino acids. Trimming left V 6 bases short and J 6 bases short, with 11 bases between. The CDR3 DNA reads as TGCAGCGTCTCAGGGGTTGATGGCTACACCTTC. Encoded protein: CSVSGVDGYTF.

The chain is built from TRBV5-6 and TRBJ2-7; possible D gene TRBD1, 5 bases. Trimming stripped 1 base from V and 4 bases from J, with 18 bases between. CDR3 length: 16 amino acids. Germline assignment: CDR1 SGHDT and CDR2 YYEEEE. CDR3 region: CASSLLSGRARYEQYF. The CDR3 nucleotides are TGTGCCAGCAGCTTGTTAAGTGGCAGGGCGCGGTACGAGCAGTACTTC.

V and J are TRBV7-3 and TRBJ1-1; D is uncertain. Trimming removed 2 bases at V and 1 base at J, with 5 bases between. Germline CDR1 is SGHTA and CDR2 is FQGTGA. The CDR3 runs 13 residues. CDR3 sequence: CASSLHRNTEAFF. In DNA form, the CDR3 reads TGTGCCAGCAGCTTACACAGGAACACTGAAGCTTTCTTT.

This chain connects TRBV5-4 to TRBJ2-5, with TRBD1 identical over 7 bases. CDR1 and CDR2 from the germline V gene are SGHNT and YYREEE (reference sequence). The junction had 5 bases not matched to a gene; V was cut back by 4 bases and J by 5 bases. The CDR3 has 13 residues. The CDR3 protein is CASSPDRVETQYF. The DNA of the CDR3 is TGTGCCAGCAGCCCCGACAGGGTGGAGACCCAGTACTTC.

CDR3 in amino acids: CASSLGLGVSYEQYF. The CDR3 DNA reads TGTGCCAGCTCCCTGGGGTTAGGGGTGTCCTACGAGCAGTACTTC. The chain has TRBV18 and TRBJ2-7; perhaps TRBD1 as D (5 bases). The CDR3 loop spans 15 amino acids. V lost 6 bases and J 1 base, leaving 16 bases between the germline ends. Looked up from germline, CDR1 is KGHSH and CDR2 is LQKENI.

The chain has TRBV5-1 and TRBJ1-1; TRBD1 agrees at 7 bases. The CDR3 runs to 15 residues. Germline-derived CDR1 and CDR2 are SGHRS and YFSETQ. Trimming at V came to 4 bases and at J to 1 base, leaving 7 bases not matched to a gene. The CDR3 loop is CASSTKTGANTEAFF. The CDR3 DNA is TGCGCCAGCAGCACTAAAACAGGGGCGAACACTGAAGCTTTCTTT.

CDR3 region: CASSPRTGNTEAFF. CDR3 nucleotides: TGTGCCAGCAGCCCTAGGACAGGGAACACTGAAGCTTTCTTT. The chain is built from TRBV9 and TRBJ1-1; 7 bases align to TRBD1. Germline CDR1 and CDR2: SGDLS and YYNGEE. J was trimmed by 1 base and V by 4 bases; bases with no gene match: 4. The CDR3 extends over 14 amino acids. Full variable domain (outside the CDR3, taken from reference TRBV9 and TRBJ1-1): DSGVTQTPKHLITATGQRVTLRCSPRSGDLSVYWYQQSLDQGLQFLIQYYNGEERAKGNILERFSAQQFPDLHSELNLSSLELGDSALYFCASSPRTGNTEAFFGQGTRLTVV.

The chain combines TRBV6-5 with TRBJ1-1, with D maybe TRBD1 (6 bases). The CDR3 has 16 amino acids. Germline V gene sequence: CDR1 MNHEY, CDR2 SVGAGI. V gave up 4 bases and J gave up 1 base, with 16 bases separating them. This CDR3 reads CASSLQPLTGNTEAFF. CDR3 in DNA: TGTGCCAGCAGTTTACAGCCTTTGACAGGGAACACTGAAGCTTTCTTT.

V gene TRBV2 combines with J gene TRBJ2-1; 9 nucleotides align to TRBD1. Germline assignment: CDR1 SNHLY and CDR2 FYNNEI. The junction had 11 bases not matched to a gene; V was cut back by 5 bases and J by 0 bases. This CDR3 contains 18 residues. CDR3 DNA: TGTGCCAGCAGTAGAACAGGGGGCCCACCCAGCTCCTACAATGAGCAGTTCTTC. It is translated as CASSRTGGPPSSYNEQFF.

The chain employs TRBV27 and TRBJ1-1, with 9 nucleotides matching TRBD1. V dropped 2 bases and J dropped 5; count of bases not matched to a gene: 12. CDR3 length equals 17 residues. Per germline, CDR1 MNHEY and CDR2 SMNVEV (reference sequence). CDR3: CASSLTVTGGGRTEAFF. CDR3 bases: TGTGCCAGCAGTTTAACCGTGACAGGGGGAGGCAGGACTGAAGCTTTCTTT.